One sample yielded the 27 T cell receptor beta chains listed below, sequenced in a study of shared clonotypes between healthy human individuals. Sequencing was performed with immunoSEQ multiplex PCR; in TCRdb, only in-frame clones are kept and a portion is missing. This table has about 2 million clones, roughly 94% appearing once. Naive CD8 isolation took CD45RO-negative cells positively selected for CCR7 and excluded terminally differentiated effector memory CD45RA+ cells. Sequencing input: naive CD8+ T cells sorted from blood. These receptors were obtained from a young man in good health.

This chain connects TRBV4-1 to TRBJ2-2, with D perhaps matching TRBD1 or TRBD2 (5 bases each). Deletions cut 0 bases from V and 2 bases from J, with 16 bases between. The CDR3 loop spans 18 amino acids. The V gene's germline CDR1 is MGHRA and CDR2 YSYEKL. This CDR3 reads CASSQDRETGLNTGELFF. The CDR3 nucleotides are TGCGCCAGCAGCCAAGATCGTGAAACAGGACTTAACACCGGGGAGCTGTTTTTT.

The V and J genes are TRBV19 and TRBJ2-3; weak D call: TRBD2 (5 bases). In germline, CDR1 is LNHDA, CDR2 SQIVND (reference sequence). V was trimmed by 6 bases and J by 3 bases, leaving 10 bases between them. The CDR3 runs 13 residues. Here the CDR3 reads CASSGAVTDTQYF. The CDR3, as DNA: TGTGCCAGTAGCGGAGCGGTGACAGATACGCAGTATTTT.

J is TRBJ2-2 and V is TRBV7-9; 7 bases fit TRBD1. Germline V gene lookup returns CDR1 SEHNR and CDR2 FQNEAQ (reference sequence). This CDR3 spans 18 amino acids. V shed 5 bases and J 6 bases; nucleotides not matched to a gene: 18. The DNA of the CDR3 is TGTGCCAGCAGCGACCACTTGGGACAGTCCCAACCCTCCGGGGAGCTGTTTTTT. Translating it yields CASSDHLGQSQPSGELFF.

This chain connects TRBV4-3 to TRBJ2-1, with D possibly matching TRBD2 (7 bases). CDR1 is LGHNA, CDR2 YSLEER, per germline. Trimming took off 4 bases at V and 1 base at J, with 17 bases between the two ends. CDR3 size: 17 residues. CDR3 region: CASSPMGAGDSYNEQFF. The CDR3 DNA reads as TGCGCCAGCAGCCCTATGGGGGCGGGGGATTCCTACAATGAGCAGTTCTTC.

As for this clone: No DNA is shown, since the ends of the CDR3 on it are uncertain; the CDR3 is the one TCRdb lists. The rearrangement joins TRBV2 to TRBJ1-5. Ends included, the CDR3 has 15 residues. Germline-derived CDR1 and CDR2 are SNHLY and FYNNEI. CDR3: CASSTSGDSNQPQHF.

J is TRBJ2-3 and V is TRBV11-2; D is possibly TRBD2 (5 bases). The germline V and J ends were trimmed by 1 base and 5 bases, with 10 bases remaining between them. The CDR3 covers 14 residues. Germline loops: CDR1 SGHAT, CDR2 FQNNGV. The CDR3: CASSLVAYGDTQYF. For the CDR3, the DNA is TGTGCCAGCAGCTTAGTAGCGTATGGAGATACGCAGTATTTT.

Remarks on this clone: The same CDR3 also results from other DNA sequences found in this sample. The chain uses TRBV7-9 and TRBJ2-7, with D perhaps matching TRBD1 (6 bases). Germline CDR1 reads SEHNR; CDR2 reads FQNEAQ (reference sequence). This CDR3 spans 13 amino acids. Trimming left V 5 bases short and J 3 bases short, with 11 bases between. The CDR3 protein is CASSHRDNYEQYF. The CDR3, as DNA: TGTGCCAGCAGCCACCGGGACAACTACGAGCAGTACTTC.

The chain recombines TRBV7-8 with TRBJ2-1, with D possibly being TRBD2 (6 bases). This CDR3 is built from 16 residues. V lost 8 bases and J lost 0, with 17 bases in between. The germline V gene has CDR1 SGHVS and CDR2 FQNEAQ. The CDR3 here is CASGGSLISSYNEQFF. CDR3 DNA sequence: TGTGCCAGCGGAGGGTCCTTGATTAGCTCCTACAATGAGCAGTTCTTC.

In this sample, this clone turned up once. V gene TRBV7-9 combines with J gene TRBJ1-1; 7 bases map to TRBD1. The V gene end was trimmed by 5 bases and the J gene end by 0 bases; junction bases not matched to a gene: 12. The CDR3 loop spans 17 amino acids. Germline V gene lookup returns CDR1 SEHNR and CDR2 FQNEAQ (reference sequence). The CDR3 coding sequence is TGTGCCAGCAGCCAGGGGAGGGGGCGAGAAGTGAACACTGAAGCTTTCTTT. Residues: CASSQGRGREVNTEAFF.

This clone was counted a single time. The rearrangement uses TRBV30 and TRBJ2-1; a weak D match, TRBD2 (6 bases). V lost 1 base, J lost 3 bases, and 16 bases lay in between. There are 16 residues in the CDR3. CDR1 GTSNPN and CDR2 SVGIG come from the germline V gene (reference sequence). In nucleotides, the CDR3 is TGTGCCTGGAGTGACCTCCAACGGGGACTCTACAATGAGCAGTTCTTC. Its protein is CAWSDLQRGLYNEQFF.

The chain recombines TRBV5-6 with TRBJ2-5; no firm D call. From germline, CDR1 is SGHDT and CDR2 YYEEEE. The V end was cut by 5 bases, the J end by 1 base, with 9 bases between. The CDR3 is 13 residues long. The CDR3: CASRDRPQETQYF. The DNA of the CDR3 is TGTGCCAGCAGAGATCGGCCCCAAGAGACCCAGTACTTC.

The rearrangement links TRBV10-1 to TRBJ1-1; 9 bases are shared with TRBD1. CDR1 is WNHNN and CDR2 is SYGVQD in the germline V gene (reference sequence). The CDR3 is 14 amino acids. J was trimmed by 3 bases and V by 7 bases; bases with no gene match: 6. The CDR3 DNA is TGCGCCAGCATTGACCGGGACAGGGACACTGAAGCTTTCTTT. Protein sequence: CASIDRDRDTEAFF.

This sequence joins TRBV5-6 and TRBJ2-7; 9 bases fit TRBD1. CDR3 length equals 16 residues. Trimming removed 2 bases from V and 6 bases from J; junction bases left unmatched: 12. Per the germline V gene, CDR1 is SGHDT and CDR2 is YYEEEE. For the CDR3, the DNA is TGTGCCAGCAGCTTCCCTTGGACAGGGGATCGGGGCGAGCAGTACTTC. Translating it yields CASSFPWTGDRGEQYF.

The chain carries TRBV11-2 and TRBJ2-7; maybe TRBD2 (5 bases). V dropped 1 base and J dropped 0 bases, with 13 bases sitting between them. The CDR3 extends over 16 amino acids. Per germline, CDR1 SGHAT and CDR2 FQNNGV. The CDR3 protein is CASSLAERESSYEQYF. Here the CDR3 DNA reads TGTGCCAGCAGCTTAGCTGAGAGGGAGAGCTCCTACGAGCAGTACTTC. Filled out from reference TRBV11-2 and TRBJ2-7, the complete variable domain reads EAGVAQSPRYKIIEKRQSVAFWCNPISGHATLYWYQQILGQGPKLLIQFQNNGVVDDSQLPKDRFSAERLKGVDSTLKIQPAKLEDSAVYLCASSLAERESSYEQYFGPGTRLTVT.

The rearrangement uses TRBV27 and TRBJ2-7, with TRBD2 identical over 8 bases. V shed 0 bases, J shed 3 bases, and the junction held 4 bases outside the gene matches. The CDR3 has 15 residues. The germline gives CDR1 MNHEY, CDR2 SMNVEV (reference sequence). CDR3 in DNA: TGTGCCAGCAGTTTATCTAGCGGGATAGTCTACGAGCAGTACTTC. Translating gives CASSLSSGIVYEQYF.

The chain recombines TRBV4-1 with TRBJ2-7; 9 positions agree with TRBD1. J lost 6 bases, V lost 5 bases, and 5 bases had no gene match. The CDR3 covers 13 residues. Germline V CDR1 and CDR2: MGHRA, YSYEKL. The CDR3: CASSTRQGGEQYF. CDR3 DNA sequence: TGCGCCAGCAGCACGCGACAGGGGGGCGAGCAGTACTTC.

The gene calls are TRBV9 and TRBJ2-7; D is undetermined. Per germline, CDR1 SGDLS and CDR2 YYNGEE. With 0 bases removed from V and 1 base from J, the gap between germline ends came to 14 bases. The CDR3 consists of 16 residues. Written as DNA, the CDR3 is TGTGCCAGCAGCGTAGGTGGTCAGCCATCTTCCTACGAGCAGTACTTC. Residues: CASSVGGQPSSYEQYF.

Turning to this clone: Other DNA sequences in the sample encode the same CDR3. The chain uses TRBV6-1 and TRBJ2-7, with D possibly TRBD2 on 7 matching bases. V was clipped by 8 bases and J by 2 bases, with 13 bases between them. Germline V gene sequence: CDR1 MNHNS, CDR2 SASEGT. This CDR3 comprises 13 residues. The CDR3 protein is CASRTGGTYEQYF. CDR3 in DNA: TGTGCCAGCCGGACGGGGGGCACCTACGAGCAGTACTTC.

The chain has TRBV25-1 and TRBJ1-4; D remains unclear. V lost 1 base and J lost 12, with 9 bases in between. Germline V gene data show CDR1 as MGHDK and CDR2 as SYGVNS. The CDR3 is 12 amino acids. The CDR3 DNA is TGTGCCAGCAGTGAATCAGAGGGCCAACTGTTTTTT. Translation gives CASSESEGQLFF.

The rearrangement links TRBV28 to TRBJ2-2; D call uncertain. The V gene's germline CDR1 is MDHEN and CDR2 SYDVKM. V was shortened by 2 bases and J by 6 bases, with 10 bases between the two germline ends. CDR3 length: 14 residues. The CDR3 sequence: CASSLSQFAGELFF. In nucleotides, the CDR3 is TGTGCCAGCAGTTTAAGCCAATTCGCCGGGGAGCTGTTTTTT. The full variable domain, in which reference TRBV28 and TRBJ2-2 provide the parts outside the CDR3, is DVKVTQSSRYLVKRTGEKVFLECVQDMDHENMFWYRQDPGLGLRLIYFSYDVKMKEKGDIPEGYSVSREKKERFSLILESASTNQTSMYLCASSLSQFAGELFFGEGSRLTVL.

CDR3 in amino acids: CASSYAGLGEKLFF. The CDR3 DNA follows: TGTGCCAGCAGTTACGCGGGGCTTGGTGAAAAACTGTTTTTT. This chain connects TRBV6-6 to TRBJ1-4; TRBD1 might be the D (5 bases). The CDR3 consists of 14 residues. Germline values: CDR1 MNHNY, CDR2 SVGAGI (reference sequence). The germline V and J ends were trimmed by 2 bases and 7 bases, with 11 bases remaining between them.

This clone was recorded once. This sequence joins TRBV27 and TRBJ2-1; 11 bases are shared with TRBD2. The V gene end was trimmed by 5 bases and the J gene end by 8 bases; junction bases not matched to a gene: 8. Germline values: CDR1 MNHEY, CDR2 SMNVEV (reference sequence). The CDR3 is 15 amino acids. The CDR3 nucleotides read TGTGCCAGCAGTCCAATAGCGGGGGGGCCATATGAGCAGTTCTTC. Translated, it gives CASSPIAGGPYEQFF.

The V gene is TRBV13, the J gene TRBJ2-5; 10 positions agree with TRBD1. The CDR3 has 15 amino acids. Germline-derived CDR1 and CDR2 are PRHDT and FYEKMQ (reference sequence). With V trimmed by 5 bases and J by 4 bases, 7 bases remained unmatched. This chain's CDR3 is CASSPWTGGSETQYF. In DNA form, the CDR3 reads TGTGCCAGCAGCCCGTGGACAGGGGGTTCAGAGACCCAGTACTTC.

This chain connects TRBV9 to TRBJ2-3; 11 positions agree with TRBD2. Germline V gives CDR1 SGDLS, CDR2 YYNGEE. The CDR3 is made up of 16 amino acids. J gave up 5 bases and V 0 bases, and 5 bases lay outside the gene matches. The CDR3 sequence: CASSVGLAGGEDTQYF. The CDR3, as DNA: TGTGCCAGCAGCGTAGGGCTAGCGGGAGGTGAAGATACGCAGTATTTT.

This clone has only one observation. The chain employs TRBV11-2 and TRBJ2-7, with D hard to call. V was cut by 5 bases and J by 5 bases, with 10 bases left in between. CDR1 and CDR2 from the germline V gene are SGHAT and FQNNGV. The CDR3 totals 12 residues. CDR3 amino acids: CASSVDLHEQYF. CDR3 bases: TGTGCCAGCAGCGTTGACCTACACGAGCAGTACTTC.

This chain joins TRBV7-2 and TRBJ2-7, with TRBD2 matching over 8 bases. Germline V gene lookup returns CDR1 SGHTA and CDR2 FQGNSA. The CDR3 is 15 amino acids. The V and J ends lost 5 bases and 6 bases, in that order; junction bases with no gene match: 12. Here the CDR3 DNA reads TGTGCCAGCAGCCCGTTGTATAGCGGGAATGTCGAGCAGTACTTC. Residues: CASSPLYSGNVEQYF.

V usage is TRBV19 and J usage is TRBJ2-2; D call uncertain. The CDR3 spans 12 residues. V was shortened by 5 bases and J by 3 bases, with 4 bases between the two germline ends. The germline V gene encodes CDR1 LNHDA and CDR2 SQIVND (reference sequence). The CDR3 DNA reads as TGTGCCAGTAGTTTGTACACCGGGGAGCTGTTTTTT. Translated: CASSLYTGELFF.